Below, 9 T cell receptor beta chains from the same sample are listed, as sequenced in a study of blood T cell repertoires in COVID-19. TCRdb keeps only in-frame clones here, not all; method: immunoSEQ multiplex PCR. The sample consists of approximately 200,000 clones, around 90% of them appearing once. The sample comprised peripheral blood. The receptors here all came from a man aged 25-40 years with COVID-19, enrolled during active disease.

J is TRBJ2-2 and V is TRBV7-3; no firm D call. CDR3 length equals 16 residues. V lost 6 bases and J lost 3, with 17 bases in between. Germline lookup yields CDR1 SGHTA and CDR2 FQGTGA. In DNA form, the CDR3 reads TGTGCCAGCAGGAAACGTGGGCCGAAGGACACCGGGGAGCTGTTTTTT. Translation gives CASRKRGPKDTGELFF.

The V call is TRBV19, the J call TRBJ2-7; no clear D. CDR3 size: 13 residues. Trimming took off 3 bases at V and 3 bases at J, with 9 bases between the two ends. Germline V gives CDR1 LNHDA, CDR2 SQIVND (reference sequence). As DNA, the CDR3 is TGTGCCAGTAGTATCTCTGTCAGCTACGAGCAGTACTTC. Translating it yields CASSISVSYEQYF.

The chain couples TRBV29-1 to TRBJ1-6, with a possible D match to TRBD1 (6 bases). Germline V gene data show CDR1 as SQVTM and CDR2 as ANQGSEA. The CDR3 loop spans 13 amino acids. Between the trimmed V and J ends, which lost 4 bases and 7 bases, there was a span of 11 bases. CDR3 protein: CSVGPTGNSPLHF. The CDR3 DNA reads TGCAGCGTTGGGCCCACAGGGAATTCACCCCTCCACTTT.

The chain carries TRBV4-3 and TRBJ1-1, with TRBD1 matching 9 bases. The CDR3 sequence is 13 residues long. The V gene's germline CDR1 is LGHNA and CDR2 YSLEER. Trimming took 4 bases from V and 9 from J; bases not matched to a gene: 6. The CDR3 protein is CASSRTGTGKAFF. The CDR3 DNA sequence: TGCGCCAGCAGCCGGACGGGGACAGGGAAAGCTTTCTTT.

CDR3 DNA sequence: TGTGCCACCAGCAGAGATCTCACAAGTCATAGCAATCAGCCCCAGCATTTT. Its protein is CATSRDLTSHSNQPQHF. The chain is built from TRBV15 and TRBJ1-5; no clear D. The length of the CDR3 is 17 residues. The V gene's germline CDR1 is LNHNV and CDR2 YYDKDF (reference sequence). Trimming took 0 bases from V and 0 from J, leaving 12 bases between them.

The CDR3 reads CSVEDRGGQTGNTIYF. DNA of the CDR3: TGCAGCGTTGAAGATCGGGGAGGTCAAACTGGAAACACCATATATTTT. This chain connects TRBV29-1 to TRBJ1-3; no reliable D call. V lost 0 bases, J lost 2 bases, and 14 bases lay in between. Germline CDR1 and CDR2: SQVTM and ANQGSEA. The CDR3 contains 16 residues.

V gene TRBV5-6 combines with J gene TRBJ2-1; unclear D gene. CDR1 SGHDT and CDR2 YYEEEE come from the germline V gene. Trimming removed 4 bases from V and 10 bases from J, with 12 bases in between. This CDR3 region has 12 residues. Written as DNA, the CDR3 is TGTGCCAGCAGCCCCGGGTCCCCGGAGCAGTTCTTC. It is translated as CASSPGSPEQFF.

V usage is TRBV7-2 and J usage is TRBJ2-1, with 9 nucleotides matching TRBD1. V lost 1 base and J lost 14; bases outside the gene matches: 6. The CDR3 sequence is 13 residues long. The V gene's germline CDR1 is SGHTA and CDR2 FQGNSA. CDR3 amino acids: CASSLVGDRVEFF. In DNA, the CDR3 is TGTGCCAGCAGCTTAGTGGGGGACAGGGTGGAGTTCTTC.

The chain uses TRBV11-3 and TRBJ2-1; tentatively, D is TRBD2 (5 bases). V lost 0 bases and J 0 bases, leaving 9 bases between the germline ends. The length of the CDR3 is 16 residues. Germline lookup yields CDR1 SGHNT and CDR2 YENEEA. In DNA form, the CDR3 reads TGTGCCAGCAGCTTAGAGGCGACTAACTCCTACAATGAGCAGTTCTTC. This translates into CASSLEATNSYNEQFF.